A selection of T cell receptor beta chains follows, all from one sample in a study of T cells in localized non-small cell lung cancer. The protocol was immunoSEQ multiplex PCR, while the TCRdb copy is restricted to in-frame clones and leaves out a portion. The table has about 19,000 clones, over 80% seen once. Sequenced here: peripheral blood, sampled before any cancer treatment. Receptor source: a female donor of 60 years or more with stage I lung adenocarcinoma. The CDR3 runs from the conserved cysteine through the conserved F or W. The D gene is left open where the match is weak. The size entry is marked missing in some rows and otherwise reads once, few, many or a size class.

.,TRBJ2-7,TRBV19,.,TGTGCCAGTAGCCAGGGGATTTCCTACGAGCAGTACTTC,CASSQGISYEQYF
TRBD2,TRBJ2-3,TRBV9,.,TGTGCCAGCAGCGTGAGCGGGATATACACAGATACGCAGTATTTT,CASSVSGIYTDTQYF
.,TRBJ2-2,TRBV5-6,.,TGTGCCAGCAGCTTGGGAGGGGACGGGGAGCTGTTTTTT,CASSLGGDGELFF
TRBD2,TRBJ2-1,TRBV7-3,.,TGTGCCAGCAGCTTATTAGCGGGGGTTGACAATGAGCAGTTCTTC,CASSLLAGVDNEQFF
TRBD1,TRBJ2-1,TRBV27,once,TGTGCCAGCACCGGGACAGCCAACTCCTACAATGAGCAGTTCTTC,CASTGTANSYNEQFF
TRBD1,TRBJ2-7,TRBV19,.,TGTGCCAGTAGTACCCGACAGGGAATCTCCTACGAGCAGTACTTC,CASSTRQGISYEQYF
.,TRBJ1-2,TRBV9,.,TGTGCCAGCAGCGTAAACGATAACTATGGCTACACCTTC,CASSVNDNYGYTF
.,TRBJ1-2,TRBV4-3,.,TGCGCCAGCAGCCAAGATTTTGGCCCCTATGGCTACACCTTC,CASSQDFGPYGYTF
.,TRBJ2-3,TRBV6-5,.,TGTGCCAGCAGTTACCGGTATTCCTCTAGCACAGATACGCAGTATTTT,CASSYRYSSSTDTQYF
TRBD1,TRBJ2-1,TRBV5-4,once,TGTGCCAGCAGCTCTCGCGACAGGGGGATCAACAATGAGCAGTTCTTC,CASSSRDRGINNEQFF
TRBD1,TRBJ2-5,TRBV6-6,.,TGTGCCAGCAGTTTGGTGAGGGGGCGCCAAGAGACCCAGTACTTC,CASSLVRGRQETQYF
.,TRBJ1-2,TRBV4-3,once,TGCGCCAGCAGCCAAGATTGGGGGACGCCTCGGGTTGGCTACACCTTC,CASSQDWGTPRVGYTF
TRBD1,TRBJ2-7,TRBV6-6,few,TGTGCCAGCAGTCGACAGGGTAGCTACGAGCAGTACTTC,CASSRQGSYEQYF
.,TRBJ1-5,TRBV30,.,TGTGCCTGGAGTGGGACTTTGAACCAGCCCCAGCATTTT,CAWSGTLNQPQHF
.,TRBJ1-2,TRBV10-3,once,TGTGCCATCAGTGAAAGGGGAGTAGGGAGCCCAACTAACTATGGCTACACCTTC,CAISERGVGSPTNYGYTF
.,TRBJ1-1,TRBV7-7,.,TGTGCCAGCAGCCCAGGGATTCTTGGTGGCACTGAAGCTTTCTTT,CASSPGILGGTEAFF
.,TRBJ1-1,TRBV4-1,.,TGCGCCAGCAGCCCCCGCCGGGGGCTCGACAGTGAAGCTTTCTTT,CASSPRRGLDSEAFF
.,TRBJ1-2,TRBV7-2,.,TGTGCCAGCAGCTTAGAGCGTGGACAGAACTATGGCTACACCTTC,CASSLERGQNYGYTF
.,TRBJ2-3,TRBV9,.,TGTGCCAGCAGCCTAACTAGGGGTAGCACAGATACGCAGTATTTT,CASSLTRGSTDTQYF
TRBD2,TRBJ2-5,TRBV11-2,.,TGTGCCAGCAGGTTTAGCGGGGGGGCCGGGGAGACCCAGTACTTC,CASRFSGGAGETQYF
.,TRBJ1-5,TRBV11-2,.,TGTGCCAGCAGCTTAGATTCAGGGAATCAGCCCCAGCATTTT,CASSLDSGNQPQHF
.,TRBJ1-1,TRBV6-5,.,TGTGCCAGCAGTTATACCGGGCGCACTGAAGCTTTCTTT,CASSYTGRTEAFF